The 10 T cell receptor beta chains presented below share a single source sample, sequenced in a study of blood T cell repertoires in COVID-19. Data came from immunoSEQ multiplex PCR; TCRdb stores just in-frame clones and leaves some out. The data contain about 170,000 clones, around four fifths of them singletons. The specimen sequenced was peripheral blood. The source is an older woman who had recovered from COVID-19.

The CDR3 nucleotides are TGCGCCAGCAGCAAGCGACAGGCTTCTGGAAACACCATATATTTT. Encoded protein: CASSKRQASGNTIYF. The chain has TRBV5-1 and TRBJ1-3; TRBD1 might be the D (6 bases). The CDR3 contains 15 residues. The V end lost 4 bases, the J end lost 1 base, and 12 bases lay between the germline ends. Germline V lookup: CDR1 SGHRS, CDR2 YFSETQ.

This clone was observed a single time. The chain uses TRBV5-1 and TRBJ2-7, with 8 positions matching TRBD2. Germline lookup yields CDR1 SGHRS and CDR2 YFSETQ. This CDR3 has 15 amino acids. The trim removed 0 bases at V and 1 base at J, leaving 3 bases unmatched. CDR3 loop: CASSLAGGGSYEQYF. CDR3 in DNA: TGCGCCAGCAGCTTGGCCGGGGGGGGGTCCTACGAGCAGTACTTC. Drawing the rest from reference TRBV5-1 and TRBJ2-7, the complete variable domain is KAGVTQTPRYLIKTRGQQVTLSCSPISGHRSVSWYQQTPGQGLQFLFEYFSETQRNKGNFPGRFSGRQFSNSRSEMNVSTLELGDSALYLCASSLAGGGSYEQYFGPGTRLTVT.

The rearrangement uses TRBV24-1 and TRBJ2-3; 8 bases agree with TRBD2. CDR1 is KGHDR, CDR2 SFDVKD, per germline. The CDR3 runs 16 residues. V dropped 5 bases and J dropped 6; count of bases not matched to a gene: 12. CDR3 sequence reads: CATSAQPGLGADTQYF. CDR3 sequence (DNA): TGTGCCACCAGTGCTCAACCGGGACTAGGGGCCGATACGCAGTATTTT.

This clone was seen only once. CDR3 sequence reads: CASTQRGGVNEQFF. As DNA, the CDR3 is TGTGCCAGCACCCAGCGGGGGGGCGTGAATGAGCAGTTCTTC. The chain recombines TRBV6-1 with TRBJ2-1; TRBD2 aligns across 10 bases. The CDR3 is 14 amino acids. The trim removed 7 bases at V and 7 bases at J, leaving 7 bases unmatched. Per the germline V gene, CDR1 is MNHNS and CDR2 is SASEGT.

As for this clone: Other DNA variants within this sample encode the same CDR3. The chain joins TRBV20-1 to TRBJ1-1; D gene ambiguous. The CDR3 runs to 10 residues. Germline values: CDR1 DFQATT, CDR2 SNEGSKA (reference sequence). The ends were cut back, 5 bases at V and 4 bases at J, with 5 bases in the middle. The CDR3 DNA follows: TGCAGTGCTGAGGGCACTGAAGCTTTCTTT. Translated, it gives CSAEGTEAFF.

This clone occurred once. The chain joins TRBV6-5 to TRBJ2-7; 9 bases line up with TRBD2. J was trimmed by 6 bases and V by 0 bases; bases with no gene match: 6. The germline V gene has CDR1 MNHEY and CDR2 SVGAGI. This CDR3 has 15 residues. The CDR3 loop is CASSYSTSGQVEQYF. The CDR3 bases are TGTGCCAGCAGTTACTCGACTAGCGGCCAGGTCGAGCAGTACTTC.

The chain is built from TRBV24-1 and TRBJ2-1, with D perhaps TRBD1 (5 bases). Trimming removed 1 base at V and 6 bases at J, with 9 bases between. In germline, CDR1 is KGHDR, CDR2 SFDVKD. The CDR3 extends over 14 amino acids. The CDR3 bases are TGTGCCACCAGTGATTTAGGGGCTAGCAATGAGCAGTTCTTC. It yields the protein CATSDLGASNEQFF.

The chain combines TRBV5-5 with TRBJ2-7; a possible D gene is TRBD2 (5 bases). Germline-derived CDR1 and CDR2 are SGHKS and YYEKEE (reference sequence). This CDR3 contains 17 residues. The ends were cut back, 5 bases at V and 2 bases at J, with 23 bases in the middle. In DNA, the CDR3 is TGTGCCAGCAGGGGGTGGGGATTGAGGGAGAAACCCTACGAGCAGTACTTC. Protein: CASRGWGLREKPYEQYF.

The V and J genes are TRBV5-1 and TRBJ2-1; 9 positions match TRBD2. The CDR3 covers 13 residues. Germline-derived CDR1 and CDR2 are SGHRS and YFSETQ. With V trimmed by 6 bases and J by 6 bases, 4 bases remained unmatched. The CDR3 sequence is CASNGLASNEQFF. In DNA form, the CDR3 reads TGCGCCAGCAACGGACTAGCGAGCAATGAGCAGTTCTTC.

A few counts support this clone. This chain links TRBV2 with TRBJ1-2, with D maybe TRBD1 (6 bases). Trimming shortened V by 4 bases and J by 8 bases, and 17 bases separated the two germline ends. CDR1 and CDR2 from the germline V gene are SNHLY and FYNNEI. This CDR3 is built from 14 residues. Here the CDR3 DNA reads TGTGCCAGCAGTGGCGCATGGGGGCGTGGGGGCTACACCTTC. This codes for CASSGAWGRGGYTF.